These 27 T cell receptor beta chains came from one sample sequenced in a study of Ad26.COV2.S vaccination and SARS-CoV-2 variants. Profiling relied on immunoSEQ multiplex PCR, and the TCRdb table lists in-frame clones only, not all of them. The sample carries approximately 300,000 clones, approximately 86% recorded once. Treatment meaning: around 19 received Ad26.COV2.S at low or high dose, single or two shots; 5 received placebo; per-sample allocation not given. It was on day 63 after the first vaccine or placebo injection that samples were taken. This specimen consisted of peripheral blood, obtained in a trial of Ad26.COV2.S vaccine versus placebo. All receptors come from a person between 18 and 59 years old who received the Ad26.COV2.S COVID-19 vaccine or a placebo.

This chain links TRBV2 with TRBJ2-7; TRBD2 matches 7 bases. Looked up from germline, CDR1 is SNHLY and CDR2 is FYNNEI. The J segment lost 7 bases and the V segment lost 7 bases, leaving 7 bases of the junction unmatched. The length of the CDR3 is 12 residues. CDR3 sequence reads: CASNPGGLEQYF. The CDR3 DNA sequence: TGTGCCAGCAACCCGGGGGGTTTAGAGCAGTACTTC.

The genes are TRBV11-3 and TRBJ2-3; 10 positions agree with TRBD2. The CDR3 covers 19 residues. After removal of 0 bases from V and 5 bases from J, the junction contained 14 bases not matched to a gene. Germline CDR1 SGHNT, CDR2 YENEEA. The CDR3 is CASSLDSASSGGPGDTQYF. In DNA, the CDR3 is TGTGCCAGCAGCTTAGATTCTGCGAGTAGCGGGGGGCCGGGAGATACGCAGTATTTT.

This CDR3 reads CASTTGVRDTQYF. The DNA of the CDR3 is TGCGCCAGCACGACAGGGGTAAGAGATACGCAGTATTTT. The gene calls are TRBV5-1 and TRBJ2-3; TRBD1 agrees at 8 bases. The V and J ends lost 6 bases and 5 bases, in that order; junction bases with no gene match: 5. The CDR3 is 13 residues long. Germline V gene sequence: CDR1 SGHRS, CDR2 YFSETQ.

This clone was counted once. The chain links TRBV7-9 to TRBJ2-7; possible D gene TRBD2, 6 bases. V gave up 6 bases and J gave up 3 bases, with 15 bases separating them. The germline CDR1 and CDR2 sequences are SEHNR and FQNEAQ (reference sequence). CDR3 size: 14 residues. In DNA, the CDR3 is TGTGCCAGCAGGGCAGGGACTTCCTACTACGAGCAGTACTTC. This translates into CASRAGTSYYEQYF.

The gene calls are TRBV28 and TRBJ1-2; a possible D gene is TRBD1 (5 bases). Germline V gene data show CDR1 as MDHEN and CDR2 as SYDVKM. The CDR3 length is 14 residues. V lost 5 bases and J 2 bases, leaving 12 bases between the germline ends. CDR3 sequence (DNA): TGTGCCAGCAGTCCCGTGACAGTCAACTATGGCTACACCTTC. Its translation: CASSPVTVNYGYTF.

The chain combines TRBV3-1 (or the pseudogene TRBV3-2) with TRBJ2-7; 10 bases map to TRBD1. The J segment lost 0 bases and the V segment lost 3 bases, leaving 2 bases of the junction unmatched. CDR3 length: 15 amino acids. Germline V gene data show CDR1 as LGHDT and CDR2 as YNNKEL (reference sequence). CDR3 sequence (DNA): TGTGCCAGCAGCCACTGGGACAGGGGCTCCTACGAGCAGTACTTC. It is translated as CASSHWDRGSYEQYF.

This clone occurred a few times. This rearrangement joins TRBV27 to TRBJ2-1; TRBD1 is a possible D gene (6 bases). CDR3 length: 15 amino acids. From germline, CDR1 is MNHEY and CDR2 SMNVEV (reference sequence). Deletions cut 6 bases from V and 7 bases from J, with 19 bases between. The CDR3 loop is CASSPTGIFRNEQFF. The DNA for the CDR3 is TGTGCCAGCAGCCCTACAGGGATATTTCGAAATGAGCAGTTCTTC.

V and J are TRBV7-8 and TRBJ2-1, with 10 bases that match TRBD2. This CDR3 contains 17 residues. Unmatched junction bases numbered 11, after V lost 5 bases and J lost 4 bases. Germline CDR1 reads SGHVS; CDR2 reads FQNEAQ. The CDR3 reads CASSVTPISGGYNEQFF. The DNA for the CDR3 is TGTGCCAGCAGCGTAACCCCCATTAGCGGGGGGTACAATGAGCAGTTCTTC.

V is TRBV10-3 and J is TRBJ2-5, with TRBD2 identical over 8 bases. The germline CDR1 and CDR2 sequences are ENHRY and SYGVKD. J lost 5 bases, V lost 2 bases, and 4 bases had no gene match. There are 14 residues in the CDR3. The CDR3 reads CAISEISGGETQYF. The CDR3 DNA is TGTGCCATCAGTGAGATATCGGGGGGGGAGACCCAGTACTTC.

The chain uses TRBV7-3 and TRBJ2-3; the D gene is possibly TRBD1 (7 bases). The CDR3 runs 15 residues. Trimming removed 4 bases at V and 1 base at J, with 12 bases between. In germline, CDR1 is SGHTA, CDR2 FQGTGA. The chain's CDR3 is CASSWGGTGTDTQYF. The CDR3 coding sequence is TGTGCCAGCAGCTGGGGCGGGACAGGCACAGATACGCAGTATTTT.

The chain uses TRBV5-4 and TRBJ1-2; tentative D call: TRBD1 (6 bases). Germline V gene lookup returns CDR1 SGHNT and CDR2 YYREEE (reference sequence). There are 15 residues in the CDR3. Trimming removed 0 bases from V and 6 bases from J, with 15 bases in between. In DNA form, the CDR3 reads TGTGCCAGCAGCTTGGACTTAGGGGGACGAAATGGCTACACCTTC. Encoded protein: CASSLDLGGRNGYTF.

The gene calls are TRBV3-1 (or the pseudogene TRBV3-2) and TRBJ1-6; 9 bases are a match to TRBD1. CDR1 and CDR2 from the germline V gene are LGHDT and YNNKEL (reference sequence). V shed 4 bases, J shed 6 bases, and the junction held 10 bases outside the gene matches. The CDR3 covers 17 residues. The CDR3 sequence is CASSRGQGGTSNSPLHF. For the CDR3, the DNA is TGTGCCAGCAGCCGGGGACAGGGCGGAACTTCTAATTCACCCCTCCACTTT.

The CDR3: CASSLLNTEAFF. CDR3 DNA sequence: TGTGCCAGCAGCCTCTTGAACACTGAAGCTTTCTTT. The chain uses TRBV2 and TRBJ1-1; D gene unclear. The CDR3 totals 12 residues. V was clipped by 6 bases and J by 0 bases, with 5 bases between them. The germline V gene has CDR1 SNHLY and CDR2 FYNNEI. Full variable domain (remainder filled in from reference TRBV2 and TRBJ1-1): EPEVTQTPSHQVTQMGQEVILRCVPISNHLYFYWYRQILGQKVEFLVSFYNNEISEKSEIFDDQFSVERPDGSNFTLKIRSTKLEDSAMYFCASSLLNTEAFFGQGTRLTVV.

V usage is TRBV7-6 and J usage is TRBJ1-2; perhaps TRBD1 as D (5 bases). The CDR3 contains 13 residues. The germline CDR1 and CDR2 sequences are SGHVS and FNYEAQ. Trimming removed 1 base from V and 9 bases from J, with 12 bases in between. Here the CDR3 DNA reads TGTGCCAGCAGCTTAGGCACAGGCGGGAGCTACACCTTC. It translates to CASSLGTGGSYTF.

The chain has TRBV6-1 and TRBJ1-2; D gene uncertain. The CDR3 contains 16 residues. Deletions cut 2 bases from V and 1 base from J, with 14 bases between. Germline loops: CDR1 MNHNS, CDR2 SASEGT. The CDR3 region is CASSERTRAGNYGYTF. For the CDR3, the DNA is TGTGCCAGCAGTGAAAGGACGAGGGCGGGTAACTATGGCTACACCTTC.

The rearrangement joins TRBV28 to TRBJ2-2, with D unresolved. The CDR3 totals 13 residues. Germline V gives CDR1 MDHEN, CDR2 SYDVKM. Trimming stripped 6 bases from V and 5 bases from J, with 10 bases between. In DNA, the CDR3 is TGTGCCAGCAGGCGCTGGGAAACCGGGGAGCTGTTTTTT. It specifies CASRRWETGELFF.

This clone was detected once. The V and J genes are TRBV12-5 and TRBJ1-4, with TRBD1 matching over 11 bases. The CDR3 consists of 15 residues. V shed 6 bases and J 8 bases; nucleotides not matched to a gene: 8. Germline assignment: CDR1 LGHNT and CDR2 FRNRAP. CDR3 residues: CASGPGQGAIEKLFF. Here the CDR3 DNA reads TGTGCTAGTGGCCCTGGACAGGGGGCCATCGAAAAACTGTTTTTT.

The CDR3 loop reads CASSPSQGVRGGYTF. CDR3 nucleotide sequence: TGTGCCAGCAGCCCCTCTCAGGGGGTTCGTGGCGGCTACACCTTC. The chain is built from TRBV6-5 and TRBJ1-2, with TRBD1 identical over 7 bases. The ends lost 6 bases at V and 8 bases at J; junction bases unmatched: 15. This CDR3 has 15 amino acids. Germline lookup yields CDR1 MNHEY and CDR2 SVGAGI.

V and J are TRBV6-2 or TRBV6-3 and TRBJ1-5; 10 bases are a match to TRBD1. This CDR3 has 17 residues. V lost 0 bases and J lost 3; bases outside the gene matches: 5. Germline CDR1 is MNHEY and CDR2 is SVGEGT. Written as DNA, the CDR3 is TGTGCCAGCAGTTACTCCCATGGGACAGGGGACAATCAGCCCCAGCATTTT. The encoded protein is CASSYSHGTGDNQPQHF.

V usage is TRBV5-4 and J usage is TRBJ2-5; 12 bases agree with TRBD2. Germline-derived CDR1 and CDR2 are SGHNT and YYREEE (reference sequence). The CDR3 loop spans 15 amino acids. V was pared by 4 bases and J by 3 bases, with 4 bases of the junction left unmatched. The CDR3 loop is CASSQPSGGEETQYF. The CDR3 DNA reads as TGTGCCAGCAGCCAGCCTAGCGGGGGGGAAGAGACCCAGTACTTC.

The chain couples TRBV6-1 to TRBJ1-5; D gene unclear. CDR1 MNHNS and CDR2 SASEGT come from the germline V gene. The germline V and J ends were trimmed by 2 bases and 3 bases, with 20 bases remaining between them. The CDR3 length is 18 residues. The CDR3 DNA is TGTGCCAGCAGTGAACGGATCCAAGGGATCGGTAACAATCAGCCCCAGCATTTT. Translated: CASSERIQGIGNNQPQHF.

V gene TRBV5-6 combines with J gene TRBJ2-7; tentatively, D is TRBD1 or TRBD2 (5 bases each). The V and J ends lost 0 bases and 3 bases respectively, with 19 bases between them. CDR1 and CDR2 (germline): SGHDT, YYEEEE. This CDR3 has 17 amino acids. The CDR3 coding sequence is TGTGCCAGCAGCTTGGGAAAGAGGGCCCGAGGGGTCTACGAGCAGTACTTC. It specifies CASSLGKRARGVYEQYF.

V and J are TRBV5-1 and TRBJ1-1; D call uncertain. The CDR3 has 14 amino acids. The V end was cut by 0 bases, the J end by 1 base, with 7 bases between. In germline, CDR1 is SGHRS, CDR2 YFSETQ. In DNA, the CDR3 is TGCGCCAGCAGCTTGGATCCGGGGAACACTGAAGCTTTCTTT. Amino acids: CASSLDPGNTEAFF.

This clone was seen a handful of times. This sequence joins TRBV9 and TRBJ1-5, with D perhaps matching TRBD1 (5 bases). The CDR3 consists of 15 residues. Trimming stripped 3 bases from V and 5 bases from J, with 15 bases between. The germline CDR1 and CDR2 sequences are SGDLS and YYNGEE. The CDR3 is CASSARGESHQPQHF. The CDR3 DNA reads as TGTGCCAGCAGCGCCCGGGGGGAGAGCCATCAGCCCCAGCATTTT.

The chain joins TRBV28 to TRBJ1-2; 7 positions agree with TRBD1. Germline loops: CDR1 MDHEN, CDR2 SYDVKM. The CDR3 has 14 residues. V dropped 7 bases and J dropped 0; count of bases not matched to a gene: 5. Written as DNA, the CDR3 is TGTGCCAGCACTAGGGGGCAGACTAACTATGGCTACACCTTC. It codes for CASTRGQTNYGYTF.

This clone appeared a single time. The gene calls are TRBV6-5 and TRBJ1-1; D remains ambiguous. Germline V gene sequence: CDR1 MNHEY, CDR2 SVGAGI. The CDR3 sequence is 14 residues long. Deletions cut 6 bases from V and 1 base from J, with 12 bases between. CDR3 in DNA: TGTGCCAGCAGCCTAGACCGCAGGAACACTGAAGCTTTCTTT. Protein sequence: CASSLDRRNTEAFF.

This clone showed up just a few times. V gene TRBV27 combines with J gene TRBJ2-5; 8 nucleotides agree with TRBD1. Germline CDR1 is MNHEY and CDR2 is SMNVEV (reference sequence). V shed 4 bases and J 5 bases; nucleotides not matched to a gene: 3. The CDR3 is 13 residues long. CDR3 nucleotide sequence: TGTGCCAGCAGTTGGACAGGGTTGGAGACCCAGTACTTC. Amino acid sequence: CASSWTGLETQYF.